A selection of T cell receptor beta chains follows, all from one sample in a study of shared clonotypes between healthy human individuals. Clones were read by immunoSEQ multiplex PCR, and TCRdb kept only the in-frame ones, dropping some. The sample lists just over 2,000,000 clones; roughly 96% were seen once. The sample comprised naive CD4+ T cells sorted from blood. Source of these receptors: a man in his late teens or twenties in good health. Each CDR3 is given with its conserved first and last residue. D genes are given only for firm matches. Some rows mark clone size as missing; the rest say once, few, many or name a class of expanded clone.

j_call | d_call | v_call | clone_size | cdr3_aa | cdr3_nt
TRBJ2-5 | NA | TRBV20-1 | NA | CSVLGVETQYF | TGCAGTGTCTTGGGCGTGGAGACCCAGTACTTC
TRBJ2-7 | NA | TRBV5-4 | NA | CASSLAPRSTSYEQYF | TGTGCCAGCAGCTTGGCCCCCAGGAGTACCTCCTACGAGCAGTACTTC
TRBJ1-3 | NA | TRBV30 | NA | CAWSPRSASGNTIYF | TGTGCCTGGAGTCCCCGATCGGCCTCTGGAAACACCATATATTTT
TRBJ1-3 | TRBD1 | TRBV4-3 | once | CASSSTGGSGNTIYF | TGCGCCAGCAGCTCTACAGGGGGGTCTGGAAACACCATATATTTT
TRBJ1-1 | NA | TRBV18 | NA | CASSPLGQNTEAFF | TGTGCCAGCTCACCACTTGGGCAGAACACTGAAGCTTTCTTT
TRBJ2-5 | NA | TRBV7-2 | NA | CASSLVGLVLETQYF | TGTGCCAGCAGCTTGGTAGGGTTGGTTTTAGAGACCCAGTACTTC
TRBJ2-5 | TRBD2 | TRBV5-8 | NA | CASSPRTSSQETQYF | TGTGCCAGCAGCCCGCGGACTAGCTCGCAAGAGACCCAGTACTTC
TRBJ1-1 | NA | TRBV7-2 | NA | CASSPIMKGRLGTEAFF | TGTGCCAGCAGCCCCATCATGAAGGGGAGGTTGGGCACTGAAGCTTTCTTT
TRBJ1-6 | NA | TRBV2 | NA | CASSEVGGYNSPLHF | TGTGCCAGCAGTGAAGTTGGGGGTTATAATTCACCCCTCCACTTT
TRBJ1-1 | TRBD1 | TRBV4-1 | NA | CASSPPGQRNTEAFF | TGCGCCAGCAGCCCACCGGGACAGAGGAACACTGAAGCTTTCTTT
TRBJ1-2 | NA | TRBV28 | NA | CASSRNGVSGYTF | TGTGCCAGCAGTCGCAACGGGGTTAGTGGCTACACCTTC
TRBJ1-2 | NA | TRBV5-1 | few | CASSSDSNYGYTF | TGCGCCAGCAGCTCGGACAGTAACTATGGCTACACCTTC
TRBJ1-6 | TRBD1 | TRBV6-1 | NA | CASIPGQGQNSPLHF | TGTGCCAGCATCCCGGGACAGGGGCAGAATTCACCCCTCCACTTT
TRBJ2-1 | NA | TRBV6-5 | NA | CASRRPNTGEQFF | TGTGCCAGCAGAAGACCCAACACCGGGGAGCAGTTCTTC
TRBJ2-1 | TRBD2 | TRBV18 | NA | CASSLRLAGTGVEQFF | TGTGCCAGCTCCCTTCGACTAGCGGGGACAGGTGTCGAGCAGTTCTTC
TRBJ1-5 | NA | TRBV2 | NA | CASSGNSNQPQHF | TGTGCCAGCAGCGGGAATAGCAATCAGCCCCAGCATTTT
TRBJ2-7 | NA | TRBV28 | NA | CASRKYTGKGSYEQYF | TGTGCCAGCAGGAAATATACAGGGAAAGGCTCCTACGAGCAGTACTTC
TRBJ2-7 | NA | TRBV7-2 | NA | CASSLARGYEQYF | TGTGCCAGCAGCTTAGCAAGGGGGTACGAGCAGTACTTC
TRBJ2-7 | TRBD2 | TRBV5-4 | NA | CASSSGLAGGYEQYF | TGTGCCAGCAGCTCAGGACTAGCGGGAGGATACGAGCAGTACTTC
TRBJ1-5 | NA | TRBV2 | NA | CASSENSQPQHF | TGTGCCAGCAGTGAAAATAGTCAGCCCCAGCATTTT
TRBJ2-3 | TRBD2 | TRBV12-5 | NA | CASGWTSGGNTQYF | TGTGCTAGTGGTTGGACTAGCGGGGGAAATACGCAGTATTTT
TRBJ2-1 | NA | TRBV30 | NA | CAWSVLPQEQFF | TGTGCCTGGAGTGTACTGCCCCAGGAGCAGTTCTTC
TRBJ1-1 | TRBD1 | TRBV18 | NA | CASSPSQGALNTEAFF | TGTGCCAGCTCACCATCACAGGGGGCCCTGAACACTGAAGCTTTCTTT
TRBJ2-7 | NA | TRBV2 | once | CASRTNTGFTYEQYF | TGTGCCAGCAGGACGAATACGGGGTTTACCTACGAGCAGTACTTC
TRBJ2-5 | TRBD1 | TRBV4-3 | few | CASSQKGQGAKETQYF | TGCGCCAGCAGCCAAAAGGGACAGGGGGCGAAAGAGACCCAGTACTTC
TRBJ1-4 | NA | TRBV7-2 | NA | CASSLAPDILDLRDEKLFF | TGTGCCAGCAGCTTAGCGCCCGACATTCTCGATCTAAGGGATGAAAAACTGTTTTTT
TRBJ1-1 | NA | TRBV28 | NA | CASRPQGKGTEAFF | TGTGCCAGCAGACCCCAGGGAAAAGGCACTGAAGCTTTCTTT
TRBJ2-5 | TRBD1 | TRBV5-6 | NA | CASSPLGGGETQYF | TGTGCCAGCAGCCCACTAGGGGGCGGTGAGACCCAGTACTTC
TRBJ1-2 | NA | TRBV28 | NA | CASSSHGEVRYGYTF | TGTGCCAGCAGTTCCCACGGGGAGGTCCGCTATGGCTACACCTTC
TRBJ2-1 | NA | TRBV6-1 | once | CASNNDRRYEQFF | TGTGCCAGCAACAATGACAGGAGGTATGAGCAGTTCTTC
TRBJ1-2 | TRBD1 | TRBV30 | few | CAWNRGYGYTF | TGTGCCTGGAACAGGGGCTATGGCTACACCTTC
TRBJ1-2 | NA | TRBV29-1 | NA | CSVTASANYGYTF | TGCAGCGTTACAGCATCCGCTAACTATGGCTACACCTTC
TRBJ2-5 | TRBD1 | TRBV6-1 | once | CATQTGVGETQYF | TGTGCCACTCAGACAGGGGTCGGCGAGACCCAGTACTTC
TRBJ2-2 | NA | TRBV10-1 | NA | CASSESAVPGELFF | TGCGCCAGCAGTGAGTCGGCAGTACCCGGGGAGCTGTTTTTT
TRBJ2-5 | TRBD2 | TRBV11-2 | NA | CASSWTSGQETQYF | TGTGCCAGCAGCTGGACTAGCGGACAAGAGACCCAGTACTTC
TRBJ1-6 | TRBD1 | TRBV7-2 | NA | CASRGRQGSNSPLHF | TGTGCCAGCAGGGGTCGACAGGGTTCCAATTCACCCCTCCACTTT
TRBJ2-2 | NA | TRBV11-2 | once | CASSRRDNPYLGELFF | TGTGCCAGCAGCCGCCGGGACAACCCGTATCTCGGGGAGCTGTTTTTT
TRBJ2-1 | NA | TRBV7-2 | NA | CASTHGGGSSYNEQFF | TGTGCCAGCACCCATGGGGGCGGGAGTTCATACAATGAGCAGTTCTTC
TRBJ2-1 | NA | TRBV6-6 | NA | CASSTAGLSYNEQFF | TGTGCCAGCAGCACAGCGGGCCTCTCCTACAATGAGCAGTTCTTC
TRBJ1-1 | NA | TRBV10-3 | NA | CAISEQVYTEAFF | TGTGCCATCAGTGAACAGGTCTACACTGAAGCTTTCTTT
TRBJ2-3 | NA | TRBV5-6 | NA | CASTRVGADTQYF | TGTGCCAGCACCCGGGTGGGCGCAGATACGCAGTATTTT
TRBJ2-3 | NA | TRBV2 | once | CASSDPTGTRQYF | TGTGCCAGCAGTGACCCCACCGGGACTCGACAGTATTTT
TRBJ1-2 | NA | TRBV15 | NA | CATSRGTANYGYTF | TGTGCCACCAGCAGAGGCACGGCGAACTATGGCTACACCTTC
TRBJ2-5 | TRBD2 | TRBV19 | NA | CASSPGWGGNSRETQYF | TGTGCCAGTAGTCCCGGCTGGGGGGGAAATTCTAGAGAGACCCAGTACTTC
TRBJ1-2 | NA | TRBV29-1 | NA | CSVGRGGLSNYGYTF | TGCAGCGTTGGCAGGGGCGGACTTAGTAACTATGGCTACACCTTC
TRBJ1-5 | TRBD1 | TRBV19 | NA | CASSPWEGARNQPQHF | TGTGCCAGTAGTCCCTGGGAGGGGGCGCGGAATCAGCCCCAGCATTTT
TRBJ2-5 | TRBD1 | TRBV7-9 | NA | CASSLAGTEETQYF | TGTGCCAGCAGCTTAGCCGGGACAGAAGAGACCCAGTACTTC
TRBJ2-1 | NA | TRBV1 | NA | CTSSQACRVGSSYNEQFF | TGCACCAGCAGCCAAGCCTGCCGGGTGGGGAGCTCCTACAATGAGCAGTTCTTC
TRBJ1-2 | NA | TRBV6-1 | NA | CASTRSYSMDYGYTF | TGTGCCAGCACCCGCAGCTATAGTATGGACTATGGCTACACCTTC
TRBJ1-1 | NA | TRBV20-1 | NA | CSVTVNTEAFF | TGCAGTGTAACGGTGAACACTGAAGCTTTCTTT
TRBJ2-3 | NA | TRBV29-1 | NA | CSVEQGTDTQYF | TGCAGCGTTGAACAGGGTACAGATACGCAGTATTTT
TRBJ2-7 | NA | TRBV18 | once | CASSPGGQLSSYEQYF | TGTGCCAGCTCACCCGGGGGACAGCTTAGCTCCTACGAGCAGTACTTC
TRBJ2-2 | TRBD1 | TRBV6-5 | NA | CASSRQGWTGELFF | TGTGCCAGCAGTCGACAGGGATGGACCGGGGAGCTGTTTTTT
TRBJ2-7 | NA | TRBV5-6 | NA | CASSRDRRSSYEQYF | TGTGCCAGCAGCCGTGACAGGAGAAGCTCCTACGAGCAGTACTTC
TRBJ2-3 | TRBD2 | TRBV18 | NA | CASSPRLTSGGDKDTQYF | TGTGCCAGCTCACCACGCTTAACTAGCGGGGGGGATAAGGATACGCAGTATTTT
TRBJ1-4 | NA | TRBV27 | NA | CASSLRGPWTVNEKLFF | TGTGCCAGCAGTTTACGTGGCCCTTGGACAGTGAATGAAAAACTGTTTTTT